A selection of T cell receptor beta chains follows, all from one sample in a study of cytomegalovirus exposure and HLA in healthy donors. TCRdb keeps only in-frame clones here, not all; method: immunoSEQ multiplex PCR. The table lists over 150,000 clones, about 80% of them singletons, with under 3.5% in the top ten. The sequencing input was PBMCs. The receptors stem from a woman under 30 in good health and CMV-seropositive. Both conserved end residues are part of each CDR3. A D gene is named only where the DNA matches it firmly. Only some rows state a clone size, as once, few, many or a class for expanded clones.

cdr3_aa	cdr3_nt	j_call	d_call	cdr3_length	clone_size	v_call
CASSSGLAAGETQYF	TGTGCCAGCAGCTCGGGACTAGCCGCGGGAGAGACCCAGTACTTC	TRBJ2-5	TRBD2	15	once	TRBV6-5
CASRGGGLNEQFF	TGTGCCAGTCGTGGGGGGGGGCTTAATGAGCAGTTCTTC	TRBJ2-1	-	13	once	TRBV27
CSARRDSNQPQHF	TGCAGCGCCCGGCGGGATAGCAATCAGCCCCAGCATTTT	TRBJ1-5	-	13	-	TRBV29-1
CASRPGSLAGINEQFF	TGTGCCAGTAGACCGGGGTCGCTAGCGGGGATCAATGAGCAGTTCTTC	TRBJ2-1	TRBD2	16	-	TRBV19
CASSQDPTLRPLHF	TGTGCCAGCAGCCAAGACCCCACCTTGCGACCCCTCCACTTT	TRBJ1-6	-	14	-	TRBV14
CASSPEGVEAFF	TGTGCCAGCAGCCCAGAGGGGGTTGAAGCTTTCTTT	TRBJ1-1	-	12	-	TRBV7-9
CASSVSQSQTQYF	TGTGCCAGCAGTGTTTCCCAAAGTCAGACGCAGTATTTT	TRBJ2-3	-	13	-	TRBV6-1
CATAPHLGLAELFF	TGTGCCACCGCCCCCCATTTGGGTTTGGCGGAACTGTTTTTT	TRBJ1-4	-	14	-	TRBV27
CASSPRDRNTEAFF	TGTGCCAGCAGCCCCCGGGACAGGAACACTGAAGCTTTCTTT	TRBJ1-1	TRBD1	14	-	TRBV9
CATSRGPGYNEQFF	TGTGCCACCAGCAGGGGGCCAGGCTACAATGAGCAGTTCTTC	TRBJ2-1	-	14	once	TRBV15
CASNEGVDEQYF	TGTGCCAGCAACGAGGGTGTTGACGAGCAGTACTTC	TRBJ2-7	-	12	-	TRBV2
CASRQTATDNSPLHF	TGTGCCAGCAGACAGACAGCTACGGATAATTCACCCCTCCACTTT	TRBJ1-6	-	15	-	TRBV2
CASSVGRVNEQYF	TGTGCCAGCAGTGTCGGCAGGGTCAACGAGCAGTACTTC	TRBJ2-7	-	13	-	TRBV6-6
CASSSGGGRHQETQYF	TGTGCCAGTAGTTCAGGGGGCGGTCGACATCAAGAGACCCAGTACTTC	TRBJ2-5	TRBD1	16	-	TRBV19
CASSLKGGVNYGYTF	TGTGCCAGCAGTTTAAAAGGGGGTGTAAACTATGGCTACACCTTC	TRBJ1-2	-	15	-	TRBV27
CASSVAGAGQQQREQFF	TGTGCCAGCAGCGTAGCGGGTGCAGGGCAACAACAGCGCGAGCAGTTCTTC	TRBJ2-1	-	17	-	TRBV9
CASRDYKKKYEQYF	TGTGCCAGCAGGGACTATAAGAAGAAATACGAGCAGTACTTC	TRBJ2-7	-	14	once	TRBV27
CASSFRSGQLTDTQYF	TGTGCCAGCAGCTTCAGATCGGGACAGCTCACAGATACGCAGTATTTT	TRBJ2-3	TRBD1	16	-	TRBV9
CASSESLQGGTQYF	TGTGCCAGCAGTGAGAGTTTACAGGGTGGGACCCAGTACTTC	TRBJ2-5	-	14	-	TRBV6-1